Here is one T cell receptor (beta chain) with its context. No antigen is known for it. V lost 5 bases, J lost 5 bases, and 10 bases lay in between. The CDR3 has 12 amino acids. Produced via immunoSEQ multiplex PCR; TCRdb's table is partial and in-frame only. The table has some 25,000 clones, over 70% seen once. This sample stems from a study of vaccination effects on CD4 cells after COVID-19. Viral peptide pools were used in the ViraFEST assay to expand antigen-specific CD4+ T cells, and sequencing came afterward. Subsequent to less than eleven days of culture, CD4+ T cells were isolated. As their vaccination, participants received two doses of either BNT162b2 or mRNA-1273.

The sequencing used CD4+ T cells from PBMCs cultured with SARS-CoV-2 spike peptides, collected after COVID-19 vaccination. The gene calls are TRBV12-3 or TRBV12-4 and TRBJ2-7, with D unresolved. This clonotype was obtained from a human donor who received a COVID-19 vaccine. CDR3 DNA: TGTGCCAGCAGTCTCAATGTGGACGAGCAGTACTTC. This sequence encodes CASSLNVDEQYF.